One sample yielded the 10 T cell receptor beta chains listed below, sequenced in a study of T cell repertoires in cytomegalovirus infection (dated by TCRdb to the late 2010s). Sequencing instrument: Illumina HiSeq 1500. TCRdb passed the public sequencing reads through fastp at Q25 and MiXCR, retaining productive beta sequences. Rows matching on CDR3 protein sequence are summarized as one entry with the most common DNA and genes. This sample holds some 240,000 distinct CDR3 sequences; about a sixth were observed only once. The top ten constitute less than 60% of the sample. Input material: CD8+ T cells from PBMCs. The receptors originated from a human donor in good health (CMV status not recorded). Some clones in this sample may be carry-over from other donors' samples.

V usage is TRBV12-3 or TRBV12-4 and J usage is TRBJ2-7; D might be TRBD1 (5 bases). The CDR3 covers 15 residues. V lost 2 bases, J lost 2 bases, and 13 bases lay in between. CDR3 protein: CASSLKAGNAYEQYF. The CDR3 nucleotides read TGTGCCAGCAGTTTAAAGGCAGGGAATGCCTACGAGCAGTACTTC.

This clonotype was recorded many times. The chain couples TRBV7-2 to TRBJ1-4; maybe TRBD1 (6 bases). The V gene lost 1 base and the J gene lost 8 bases, with 20 bases spanning the gap. This CDR3 is built from 17 residues. Germline CDR1 reads SGHTA; CDR2 reads FQGNSA. The CDR3 region is CASSLVLNEGVREKLFF. CDR3 nucleotides: TGTGCCAGCAGCTTAGTATTAAATGAGGGGGTTCGCGAAAAACTGTTTTTT.

The V and J genes are TRBV12-3 or TRBV12-4 and TRBJ1-2; 7 bases fit TRBD1. The CDR3 spans 13 residues. The junction had 8 bases not matched to a gene; V was cut back by 5 bases and J by 8 bases. The CDR3 region is CASSPMTGTGYTF. CDR3 bases: TGTGCCAGCAGTCCCATGACAGGGACCGGCTACACCTTC.

This chain joins TRBV5-5 and TRBJ1-1; D is undetermined. V was trimmed by 1 base and J by 1 base, leaving 8 bases between them. CDR3 length: 14 residues. Germline assignment: CDR1 SGHKS and CDR2 YYEKEE (reference sequence). In DNA, the CDR3 is TGTGCCAGCAGCTTGCTGGTATCGAACACTGAAGCTTTCTTT. Its protein product is CASSLLVSNTEAFF. Based on the CDR3 plus reference TRBV5-5 and TRBJ1-1, the full variable domain is DAGVTQSPTHLIKTRGQQVTLRCSPISGHKSVSWYQQVLGQGPQFIFQYYEKEERGRGNFPDRFSARQFPNYSSELNVNALLLGDSALYLCASSLLVSNTEAFFGQGTRLTVV.

The chain recombines TRBV28 with TRBJ1-5; the D is unclear. There are 15 residues in the CDR3. The V end was cut by 5 bases, the J end by 1 base, with 12 bases between. Germline-derived CDR1 and CDR2 are MDHEN and SYDVKM. CDR3 in DNA: TGTGCCAGCAGTCCTCCGGTAACCAGCAATCAGCCCCAGCATTTT. Its translation: CASSPPVTSNQPQHF.

This clonotype was counted between two and nine times. The J gene is TRBJ1-2, the V gene TRBV5-1, with a weak D call TRBD1 (5 bases). V lost 4 bases and J lost 2, with 12 bases in between. Germline V lookup: CDR1 SGHRS, CDR2 YFSETQ. There are 14 residues in the CDR3. The DNA for the CDR3 is TGCGCCAGCAGCCCGGGACGGACCAACTATGGCTACACCTTC. Translating gives CASSPGRTNYGYTF. Full variable domain (rest looked up from reference TRBV5-1 and TRBJ1-2): KAGVTQTPRYLIKTRGQQVTLSCSPISGHRSVSWYQQTPGQGLQFLFEYFSETQRNKGNFPGRFSGRQFSNSRSEMNVSTLELGDSALYLCASSPGRTNYGYTFGSGTRLTVV.

The chain uses TRBV20-1 and TRBJ2-7; TRBD2 agrees at 12 bases. The CDR3 is made up of 14 amino acids. V was clipped by 3 bases and J by 3 bases; unmatched bases: 3. Germline-derived CDR1 and CDR2 are DFQATT and SNEGSKA (reference sequence). This chain's CDR3 is CSARTSGGHYEQYF. For the CDR3, the DNA is TGCAGTGCTAGGACTAGCGGGGGCCACTACGAGCAGTACTTC.

CDR3 nucleotides: TGTGCCAGCAGCCAAGATTTCGCGGGGGAGACCCAGTACTTC. Translation: CASSQDFAGETQYF. The chain couples TRBV14 to TRBJ2-5, with a weak D call TRBD2 (6 bases). This CDR3 comprises 14 residues. Trimming pared 0 bases from V and 5 bases from J, leaving 10 bases between. Germline CDR1 is SGHDN and CDR2 is FVKESK.

This clonotype was seen ten or more times. The chain couples TRBV5-5 to TRBJ1-1; TRBD1 might be the D (5 bases). The length of the CDR3 is 15 residues. The V gene lost 1 base and the J gene lost 0 bases, with 10 bases spanning the gap. Germline V gives CDR1 SGHKS, CDR2 YYEKEE (reference sequence). As DNA, the CDR3 is TGTGCCAGCAGCTTGAGCTCGGGGCTGAACACTGAAGCTTTCTTT. Translation: CASSLSSGLNTEAFF. The full variable domain, completed using reference TRBV5-5 and TRBJ1-1, is DAGVTQSPTHLIKTRGQQVTLRCSPISGHKSVSWYQQVLGQGPQFIFQYYEKEERGRGNFPDRFSARQFPNYSSELNVNALLLGDSALYLCASSLSSGLNTEAFFGQGTRLTVV.

V and J are TRBV19 and TRBJ1-1, with 9 bases aligning to TRBD1. V was pared by 6 bases and J by 2 bases, with 13 bases of the junction left unmatched. Germline V gene lookup returns CDR1 LNHDA and CDR2 SQIVND (reference sequence). The CDR3 is 17 residues long. The CDR3 is CASRNRDRASGNTEAFF. Written as DNA, the CDR3 is TGTGCCAGTAGAAACCGGGACAGGGCAAGCGGCAACACTGAAGCTTTCTTT.